This T cell receptor (beta chain) came from a study of blood T cells in healthy people across ages. Sample-barcoded 5' priming and a J-beta primer mix drove a second PCR of about 6 to 12 cycles. Each CDR3 protein gets one entry after TCRdb re-called the 5' RACE reads with MiXCR. The table has more than 1 million distinct CDR3 sequences, more than 35% seen once. This CDR3 contains 12 residues. Germline CDR1 DFQATT, CDR2 SNEGSKA (reference sequence). With 4 bases removed from V and 8 bases from J, the gap between germline ends came to 14 bases. The V and J genes are TRBV20-1 and TRBJ1-2; possible D gene TRBD1, 6 bases. The receptor's source is a woman between 55 and 75 years old in good health. Sequencing used blood. The CDR3 protein is CSATQGLRGYTF. CDR3 in DNA: TGCAGTGCTACACAGGGTCTTCGGGGCTACACCTTC.